Each of the 14 T cell receptor beta chains below was sequenced from the same sample in a study of T cells after yellow fever vaccination. TCRdb fed the 5' RACE reads into MiXCR, producing one record per CDR3 protein. The table has roughly 100,000 distinct CDR3 sequences, 8% to 10% seen once; the top ten hold around 17%. The sequencing here drew on CD8+ T cells not binding an NS4B(214-222) dextramer, sorted from PBMCs, taken around 14 days after the first yellow fever vaccination. The receptor set was obtained from a young man who received the YFV17D yellow fever vaccine.

This chain joins TRBV7-9 and TRBJ2-1; TRBD2 agrees at 12 bases. Germline V CDR1 and CDR2: SEHNR, FQNEAQ (reference sequence). V shed 5 bases and J 3 bases; nucleotides not matched to a gene: 8. CDR3 length equals 17 residues. The CDR3 loop reads CASSPRTSGNFYNEQFF. CDR3 coding DNA: TGTGCCAGCAGCCCCCGGACTAGCGGGAATTTCTACAATGAGCAGTTCTTC.

This clonotype was picked up a small number of times. The rearrangement uses TRBV19 and TRBJ2-7, with D unclear. Per germline, CDR1 LNHDA and CDR2 SQIVND (reference sequence). V gave up 3 bases and J gave up 0 bases, with 9 bases separating them. The CDR3 is 14 amino acids. The chain's CDR3 is CASSIFGDSYEQYF. CDR3 sequence (DNA): TGTGCCAGTAGTATCTTTGGGGACTCCTACGAGCAGTACTTC.

Only a few counts were recorded for this clonotype. The chain is built from TRBV15 and TRBJ1-4; no clear D gene. The CDR3 runs to 12 residues. The germline V and J ends were trimmed by 8 bases and 0 bases, with 4 bases remaining between them. Germline-derived CDR1 and CDR2 are LNHNV and YYDKDF (reference sequence). The CDR3 spells CATSPTNEKLFF. For the CDR3, the DNA is TGTGCCACCTCTCCAACTAATGAAAAACTGTTTTTT.

This clonotype was picked up a small number of times. V usage is TRBV15 and J usage is TRBJ1-1, with TRBD1 as a possible D gene (6 bases). Trimming left V 0 bases short and J 2 bases short, with 19 bases between. The germline V gene has CDR1 LNHNV and CDR2 YYDKDF (reference sequence). The CDR3 runs 18 residues. CDR3 protein: CATSRETRVTGINTEAFF. CDR3 DNA sequence: TGTGCCACCAGCAGAGAAACTCGCGTTACAGGGATTAACACTGAAGCTTTCTTT.

This clonotype has a count of ten or more. The chain uses TRBV29-1 and TRBJ1-5; a possible D gene is TRBD1 (6 bases). CDR1 is SQVTM and CDR2 is ANQGSEA in the germline V gene. V lost 5 bases and J 2 bases, leaving 16 bases between the germline ends. This CDR3 is built from 15 residues. The CDR3 protein is CSVTTSGVGNQPQHF. CDR3 DNA: TGCAGCGTTACAACCTCAGGGGTGGGCAATCAGCCCCAGCATTTT.

Many counts were recorded for this clonotype. This rearrangement joins TRBV4-3 to TRBJ2-5; possibly TRBD2 for D (5 bases). This CDR3 comprises 16 residues. Trimming shortened V by 0 bases and J by 4 bases, and 15 bases separated the two germline ends. Germline CDR1 and CDR2: LGHNA and YSLEER. The CDR3 here is CASSQDLRVAGETQYF. In nucleotides, the CDR3 is TGCGCCAGCAGCCAAGACCTGAGGGTGGCCGGAGAGACCCAGTACTTC.

This clonotype came up many times. This chain uses TRBV12-3 or TRBV12-4 with TRBJ1-2; D may be TRBD1 (6 bases). Trimming took off 1 base at V and 7 bases at J, with 7 bases between the two ends. The CDR3 has 12 amino acids. As DNA, the CDR3 is TGTGCCAGCAGTTTAGGGGGGCCTGGCTACACCTTC. Its protein product is CASSLGGPGYTF.

This clonotype has a handful of counts. The chain carries TRBV29-1 and TRBJ2-1, with D unresolved. Germline V gene lookup returns CDR1 SQVTM and CDR2 ANQGSEA. The CDR3 sequence is 13 residues long. Trimming shortened V by 2 bases and J by 3 bases, and 8 bases separated the two germline ends. Here the CDR3 DNA reads TGCAGCGTTGAAACCCCCTACTACAATGAGCAGTTCTTC. Translating it yields CSVETPYYNEQFF.

V and J are TRBV29-1 and TRBJ2-7; D gene ambiguous. The CDR3 is 12 residues long. CDR1 SQVTM and CDR2 ANQGSEA come from the germline V gene. The V and J ends lost 3 bases and 2 bases respectively, with 8 bases between them. Here the CDR3 DNA reads TGCAGCGTTGACTTGGAGCCCTACGAGCAGTACTTC. It is translated as CSVDLEPYEQYF.

This clonotype was detected a few times. The chain employs TRBV7-2 and TRBJ2-5; weak D call: TRBD1 (6 bases). The germline V gene encodes CDR1 SGHTA and CDR2 FQGNSA. CDR3 length equals 15 residues. The germline V and J ends were trimmed by 1 base and 6 bases, with 15 bases remaining between them. CDR3 in amino acids: CASSLEVQGLQTQYF. The DNA of the CDR3 is TGTGCCAGCAGCTTAGAGGTACAGGGATTGCAGACCCAGTACTTC.

V and J are TRBV29-1 and TRBJ2-7; 9 bases align to TRBD2. Germline V gene data show CDR1 as SQVTM and CDR2 as ANQGSEA. This CDR3 contains 17 residues. V lost 5 bases to trimming and J lost 4 bases; unmatched junction nucleotides: 18. CDR3 DNA: TGCAGCGTTTCCAAAGAAGAGAGGCTAGCGGGGTCTTACGAGCAGTACTTC. The encoded protein is CSVSKEERLAGSYEQYF.

Of note for this clonotype: It may be a read error: a sequence one base away is much more abundant. The gene calls are TRBV12-3 or TRBV12-4 and TRBJ2-3; perhaps TRBD2 as D (7 bases). This CDR3 region has 15 residues. Written as DNA, the CDR3 is TGTTCCAGCAGTCCCTTAGGGGGGGGCACAGATACGCAGTATTTT. Its translation: CSSSPLGGGTDTQYF.

This chain joins TRBV6-4 and TRBJ1-5; D remains unclear. Germline CDR1 is MRHNA and CDR2 is SNTAGT. The V end was cut by 1 base, the J end by 2 bases, with 9 bases between. The CDR3 is 15 residues long. The CDR3 loop is CASSDLVFCNQPQHF. In DNA, the CDR3 is TGTGCCAGCAGTGACTTGGTATTTTGCAATCAGCCCCAGCATTTT.

The CDR3 here is CSARDLQGLRTDTQYF. The CDR3 coding sequence is TGCAGTGCTAGAGATCTACAGGGGCTCCGCACAGATACGCAGTATTTT. This chain links TRBV20-1 with TRBJ2-3; 7 bases fit TRBD1. The CDR3 runs to 16 residues. V gave up 0 bases and J gave up 1 base; unmatched junction bases: 7. Germline V CDR1 and CDR2: DFQATT, SNEGSKA (reference sequence).